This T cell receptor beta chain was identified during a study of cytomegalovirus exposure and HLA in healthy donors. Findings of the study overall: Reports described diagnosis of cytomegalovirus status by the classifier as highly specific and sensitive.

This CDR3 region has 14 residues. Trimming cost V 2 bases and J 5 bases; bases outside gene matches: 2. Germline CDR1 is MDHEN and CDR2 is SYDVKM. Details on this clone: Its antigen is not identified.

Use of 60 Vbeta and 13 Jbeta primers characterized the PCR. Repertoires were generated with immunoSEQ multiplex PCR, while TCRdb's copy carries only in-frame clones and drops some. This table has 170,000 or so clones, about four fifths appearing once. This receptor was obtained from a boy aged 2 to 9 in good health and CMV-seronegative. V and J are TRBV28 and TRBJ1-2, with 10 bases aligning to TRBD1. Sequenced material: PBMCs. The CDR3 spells CASSLGQGVYGYTF. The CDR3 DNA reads TGTGCCAGCAGTTTAGGACAGGGGGTATATGGCTACACCTTC.